This T cell receptor (beta chain) was obtained from a study of T cells after yellow fever vaccination. UMIs and a universal primer site were added when TCR cDNA was made by 5'RACE template switching. Using its own MiXCR run on the 5' RACE reads, TCRdb lists one record per CDR3 protein. The sample holds approximately 160,000 distinct CDR3 sequences, about a tenth seen once. CDR3 size: 14 residues. V was cut by 7 bases and J by 0 bases, with 12 bases left in between. Germline V gene lookup returns CDR1 MNHNY and CDR2 SVGAGI (reference sequence). The receptor comes from a man between 18 and 29 years old who received the YFV17D yellow fever vaccine. The chain links TRBV6-6 to TRBJ1-1; maybe TRBD1 (6 bases). The material was CD8+ T cells sorted from PBMCs, obtained 45 days after the yellow fever booster vaccination. DNA for the CDR3: TGTGCCAGCAAGCGGGGGGCTATGAACACTGAAGCTTTCTTT. This sequence encodes CASKRGAMNTEAFF.